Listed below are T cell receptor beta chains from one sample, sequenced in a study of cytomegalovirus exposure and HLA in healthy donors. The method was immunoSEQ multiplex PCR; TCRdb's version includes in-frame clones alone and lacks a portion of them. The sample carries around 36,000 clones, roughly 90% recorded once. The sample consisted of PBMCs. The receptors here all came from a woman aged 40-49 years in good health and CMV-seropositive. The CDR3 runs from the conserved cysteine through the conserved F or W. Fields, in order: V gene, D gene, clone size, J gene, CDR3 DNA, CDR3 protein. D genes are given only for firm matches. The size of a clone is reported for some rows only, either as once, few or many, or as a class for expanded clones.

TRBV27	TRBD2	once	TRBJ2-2	TGTGCCAGCAGCCCGGGACTAAGCACCGGGGAGCTGTTTTTT	CASSPGLSTGELFF
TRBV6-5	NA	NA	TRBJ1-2	TGTGCCAGCAGCCTCATCGCAGGGTGGGGTGGCTACACCTTC	CASSLIAGWGGYTF
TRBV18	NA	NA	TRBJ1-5	TGTGCCAGCTCGCCCCGGGACACCCATAGCAATCAGCCCCAGCATTTT	CASSPRDTHSNQPQHF
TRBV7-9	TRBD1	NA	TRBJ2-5	TGTGCCAGCAGCGTGGGCCCGCGGACAGGGGGAGAGACCCAGTACTTC	CASSVGPRTGGETQYF
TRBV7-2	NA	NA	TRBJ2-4	TGTGCCAGCAGCTTAGCGGGGGGTCCCAACATTCAGTACTTC	CASSLAGGPNIQYF
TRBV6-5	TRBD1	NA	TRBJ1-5	TGTGCCAGCAGGAGACAGGGAGGTGGCAATCAGCCCCAGCATTTT	CASRRQGGGNQPQHF
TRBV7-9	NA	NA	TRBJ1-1	TGTGCCAGCAGCTTGGATGGTTCGGGGACTGAAGCTTTCTTT	CASSLDGSGTEAFF
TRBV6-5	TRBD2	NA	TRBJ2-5	TGTGCCAGCAGACATGGGGAGCGGGGATCGCGACCCCAGTACTTC	CASRHGERGSRPQYF
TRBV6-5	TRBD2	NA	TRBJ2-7	TGTGCCAGCAGTTACTCTAGTAGCGGGGGGTACGAGCAGTACTTC	CASSYSSSGGYEQYF
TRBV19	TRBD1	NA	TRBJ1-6	TGTGCCAGTACCCCACAGGGGAGAGGGAATTCACCCCTCCACTTT	CASTPQGRGNSPLHF
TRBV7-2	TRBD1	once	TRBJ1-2	TGTGCCAGCAGCTTAGGCACCCTACAGGGGATTCGCTATGGCTACACCTTC	CASSLGTLQGIRYGYTF
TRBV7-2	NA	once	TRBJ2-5	TGTGCCAGCAGCTTAGGAGGAGGCAGGATCGGAGAGACTCAGTACTTC	CASSLGGGRIGETQYF
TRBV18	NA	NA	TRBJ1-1	TGTGCCAGCTCACCACCGAACCGGGTGGGGAACACTGAAGCTTTCTTT	CASSPPNRVGNTEAFF
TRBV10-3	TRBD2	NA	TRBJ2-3	TGTGCCATCAGTGAGTCTAGGGGACTAGCGGGGAAAAGCACAGATACGCAGTATTTT	CAISESRGLAGKSTDTQYF
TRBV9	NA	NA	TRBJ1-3	TGTGCCAGCGGCCGAGGGTCGTCCGGAAACACCATATATTTT	CASGRGSSGNTIYF
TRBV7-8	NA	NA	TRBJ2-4	TGTGCCAGCAGCTTAGTGGCGGGGACCAACATTCAGTACTTC	CASSLVAGTNIQYF